Shown below are 25 T cell receptor beta chains from a single sample sequenced in a study of blood T cell repertoires in COVID-19. Produced via immunoSEQ multiplex PCR; TCRdb's table is partial and in-frame only. Of 350,000 or so clones listed, 90% were seen once; the top ten hold 5% to 8.5%. Source material: peripheral blood. These receptors all stem from a man younger than 35 with active or convalescent COVID-19.

The J gene is TRBJ2-1, the V gene TRBV9, with a possible D match to TRBD2 (6 bases). CDR1 is SGDLS and CDR2 is YYNGEE in the germline V gene. V was shortened by 3 bases and J by 9 bases, with 10 bases between the two germline ends. The CDR3 is made up of 12 amino acids. The CDR3 loop reads CASSGLGVEQFF. Here the CDR3 DNA reads TGTGCCAGCAGCGGACTAGGTGTTGAGCAGTTCTTC.

This chain joins TRBV9 and TRBJ2-3; 11 nucleotides line up with TRBD2. Germline CDR1 is SGDLS and CDR2 is YYNGEE. With V trimmed by 1 base and J by 2 bases, 3 bases remained unmatched. The CDR3 has 16 residues. The CDR3 sequence: CASSVQLAGATDTQYF. The CDR3 DNA follows: TGTGCCAGCAGCGTACAACTAGCGGGGGCCACAGATACGCAGTATTTT.

The V and J genes are TRBV6-5 and TRBJ2-2, with D unresolved. The CDR3 extends over 15 amino acids. V gave up 2 bases and J gave up 4 bases, with 11 bases separating them. Germline V lookup: CDR1 MNHEY, CDR2 SVGAGI. CDR3: CASSYAPTITGELFF. The CDR3 coding sequence is TGTGCCAGCAGTTACGCGCCAACTATCACCGGGGAGCTGTTTTTT.

The genes are TRBV27 and TRBJ1-2; TRBD1 might be the D (6 bases). The CDR3 length is 17 residues. Trimming removed 4 bases from V and 0 bases from J, with 18 bases in between. CDR1 MNHEY and CDR2 SMNVEV come from the germline V gene (reference sequence). The DNA for the CDR3 is TGTGCCAGCAGTTCGACAGGTTTTGGTTTGGCTAACTATGGCTACACCTTC. Its protein product is CASSSTGFGLANYGYTF.

The chain couples TRBV28 to TRBJ1-2, with a weak D call TRBD1 (5 bases). This CDR3 region has 14 residues. V dropped 10 bases and J dropped 3 bases, with 18 bases sitting between them. CDR1 and CDR2 (germline): MDHEN, SYDVKM. The CDR3 DNA reads TGTGCCATCCGAGACAGCTTGACCTACTATGGCTACACCTTC. Its protein product is CAIRDSLTYYGYTF.

The V and J genes are TRBV6-2 or TRBV6-3 and TRBJ2-7, with TRBD2 as a possible D gene (6 bases). V was shortened by 2 bases and J by 2 bases, with 16 bases between the two germline ends. This CDR3 is 16 amino acids long. The V gene's germline CDR1 is MNHEY and CDR2 SVGEGT. The CDR3: CASSYQTVAGPYEQYF. The CDR3 coding sequence is TGTGCCAGCAGTTACCAAACCGTCGCGGGGCCCTACGAGCAGTACTTC.

The genes are TRBV5-6 and TRBJ2-7; 11 nucleotides match TRBD2. Germline trimming cut 3 bases from V and 9 bases from J; bases unmatched to any gene: 8. The germline V gene encodes CDR1 SGHDT and CDR2 YYEEEE. The CDR3 covers 14 residues. The CDR3 spells CASSSGLAAAGQYF. The DNA of the CDR3 is TGTGCCAGCAGCTCGGGACTAGCGGCCGCGGGGCAGTACTTC.

The V call is TRBV28, the J call TRBJ1-1, with D hard to call. Germline V gene sequence: CDR1 MDHEN, CDR2 SYDVKM. Trimming stripped 5 bases from V and 6 bases from J, with 13 bases between. This CDR3 comprises 13 residues. The CDR3 region is CASSRPRSAEAFF. CDR3 bases: TGTGCCAGCAGTCGTCCCCGGAGCGCTGAAGCTTTCTTT.

The chain is built from TRBV11-1 and TRBJ2-5; D is possibly TRBD2 (6 bases). This CDR3 region has 14 residues. Deletions cut 4 bases from V and 4 bases from J, with 13 bases between. The germline V gene encodes CDR1 SGHAT and CDR2 FQDESV (reference sequence). The CDR3 sequence is CASSYGLPPETQYF. CDR3 DNA: TGTGCCAGCAGCTACGGACTACCTCCAGAGACCCAGTACTTC.

V is TRBV27 and J is TRBJ1-4; no clear D. Trimming removed 5 bases from V and 4 bases from J, with 14 bases in between. This CDR3 is built from 15 residues. The germline V gene has CDR1 MNHEY and CDR2 SMNVEV (reference sequence). CDR3 protein: CASSPGRGFNEKLFF. CDR3 coding DNA: TGTGCCAGCAGTCCCGGGCGAGGGTTTAATGAAAAACTGTTTTTT.

The chain combines TRBV4-2 with TRBJ1-2; D is unclear. Trimming took 0 bases from V and 7 from J, leaving 12 bases between them. Germline V gives CDR1 LGHNA, CDR2 YNFKEQ. This CDR3 region has 14 residues. CDR3 sequence (DNA): TGTGCCAGCAGCCAAGAGATGGCGGCTGGTGGCTACACCTTC. This codes for CASSQEMAAGGYTF.

Details on this clone: The sample carries other DNA sequences with the same CDR3. The chain is built from TRBV4-3 and TRBJ1-3; no firm D call. Germline V gene lookup returns CDR1 LGHNA and CDR2 YSLEER. The CDR3 sequence is 16 residues long. Trimming cost V 0 bases and J 0 bases, with 9 bases left between them. The CDR3 reads CASSQDWRSSGNTIYF. CDR3 in DNA: TGCGCCAGCAGCCAAGACTGGCGGAGCTCTGGAAACACCATATATTTT.

The chain joins TRBV6-5 to TRBJ2-2; 13 bases agree with TRBD2. CDR3 length: 14 amino acids. The ends lost 6 bases at V and 6 bases at J; junction bases unmatched: 1. Looked up from germline, CDR1 is MNHEY and CDR2 is SVGAGI. DNA of the CDR3: TGTGCCAGCAGGGGACTAGCGGGGCCCGGGGAGCTGTTTTTT. This translates into CASRGLAGPGELFF.

In its sample, this clone was seen once. This sequence joins TRBV28 and TRBJ2-7, with 11 bases aligning to TRBD2. The CDR3 consists of 15 residues. Germline trimming cut 3 bases from V and 5 bases from J; bases unmatched to any gene: 6. CDR1 MDHEN and CDR2 SYDVKM come from the germline V gene. CDR3 DNA sequence: TGTGCCAGCAGTTTGTGGCTAGCGGGAGGTAACGAGCAGTACTTC. Its translation: CASSLWLAGGNEQYF.

CDR3 in amino acids: CASKNRADGYTF. CDR3 DNA: TGTGCCAGCAAAAACAGGGCTGATGGCTACACCTTC. The chain joins TRBV6-5 to TRBJ1-2, with TRBD1 as a possible D gene (6 bases). The CDR3 covers 12 residues. Per germline, CDR1 MNHEY and CDR2 SVGAGI. Trimming shortened V by 7 bases and J by 6 bases, and 12 bases separated the two germline ends.

The table lists this clone with a few counts. V and J are TRBV4-1 and TRBJ2-1; D possibly corresponds to TRBD2 (6 bases). Trimming removed 1 base from V and 10 bases from J, with 8 bases in between. This CDR3 spans 12 amino acids. From germline, CDR1 is MGHRA and CDR2 YSYEKL. The CDR3 nucleotides read TGCGCCAGCAGCCAAGGTCTAGCGGAGCAGTTCTTC. Its translation is CASSQGLAEQFF.

This chain uses TRBV18 with TRBJ1-2; no definite D call. Germline values: CDR1 KGHSH, CDR2 LQKENI. CDR3 length equals 14 residues. V shed 6 bases and J shed 0 bases, with 11 bases lying between them. CDR3 nucleotide sequence: TGTGCCAGCTCTCTGGCGGGTTCTAACTATGGCTACACCTTC. It encodes CASSLAGSNYGYTF.

This clone has just a few counts. This chain joins TRBV27 and TRBJ1-5, with D possibly matching TRBD1 (5 bases). V lost 1 base, J lost 0 bases, and 10 bases lay in between. Germline CDR1 and CDR2: MNHEY and SMNVEV (reference sequence). The CDR3 length is 16 residues. CDR3 bases: TGTGCCAGCAGTTTATTCTGGGACTATAGCAATCAGCCCCAGCATTTT. This codes for CASSLFWDYSNQPQHF.

V is TRBV5-4 and J is TRBJ1-1; 10 nucleotides align to TRBD1. Per the germline V gene, CDR1 is SGHNT and CDR2 is YYREEE (reference sequence). V was pared by 4 bases and J by 0 bases, with 3 bases of the junction left unmatched. This CDR3 is 15 amino acids long. The CDR3 protein is CASSKTGGLNTEAFF. The DNA of the CDR3 is TGTGCCAGCAGCAAGACAGGGGGCTTGAACACTGAAGCTTTCTTT.

CDR3 region: CASSEAGRGDYGYTF. The CDR3 nucleotides read TGTGCCAGCAGTGAAGCGGGTCGGGGGGACTATGGCTACACCTTC. The V call is TRBV6-1, the J call TRBJ1-2; D may be TRBD1 (5 bases). V was pared by 0 bases and J by 3 bases, with 11 bases between. From germline, CDR1 is MNHNS and CDR2 SASEGT. The CDR3 length is 15 residues.

The genes are TRBV5-1 and TRBJ2-1; TRBD2 matches 11 bases. From germline, CDR1 is SGHRS and CDR2 YFSETQ. This CDR3 has 16 amino acids. J lost 3 bases, V lost 4 bases, and 6 bases had no gene match. The CDR3 protein is CASSTGLAGHYNEQFF. DNA of the CDR3: TGCGCCAGCAGCACAGGACTAGCGGGTCACTACAATGAGCAGTTCTTC.

The V and J genes are TRBV19 and TRBJ1-1, with TRBD1 identical over 7 bases. Per the germline V gene, CDR1 is LNHDA and CDR2 is SQIVND (reference sequence). The CDR3 contains 12 residues. The V and J ends lost 3 bases and 10 bases, in that order; junction bases with no gene match: 5. The CDR3 loop is CASSMRAGGAFF. CDR3 bases: TGTGCCAGTAGTATGAGGGCAGGGGGAGCTTTCTTT.

This chain joins TRBV6-4 and TRBJ1-2; the match to TRBD1 covers 9 bases. Germline CDR1 and CDR2: MRHNA and SNTAGT. The CDR3 totals 15 residues. V was clipped by 6 bases and J by 0 bases; unmatched bases: 5. Here the CDR3 reads CASRRGTGTNYGYTF. In DNA form, the CDR3 reads TGTGCCAGCAGACGAGGGACAGGGACTAACTATGGCTACACCTTC.

The CDR3, as DNA: TGTGCCAGCTCACAACAGGGGGATCAGCCCCAGCATTTT. Its protein is CASSQQGDQPQHF. This chain joins TRBV18 and TRBJ1-5; 8 bases agree with TRBD1. Germline CDR1 KGHSH, CDR2 LQKENI. The CDR3 consists of 13 residues. Germline trimming cut 4 bases from V and 5 bases from J; bases unmatched to any gene: 1.

V usage is TRBV7-3 and J usage is TRBJ1-1; D ambiguous. Trimming shortened V by 2 bases and J by 0 bases, and 13 bases separated the two germline ends. Germline V gene lookup returns CDR1 SGHTA and CDR2 FQGTGA. CDR3 length: 16 residues. CDR3 region: CASSLGLREMNTEAFF. The CDR3 DNA reads TGTGCCAGCAGCTTAGGTCTTCGGGAAATGAACACTGAAGCTTTCTTT.